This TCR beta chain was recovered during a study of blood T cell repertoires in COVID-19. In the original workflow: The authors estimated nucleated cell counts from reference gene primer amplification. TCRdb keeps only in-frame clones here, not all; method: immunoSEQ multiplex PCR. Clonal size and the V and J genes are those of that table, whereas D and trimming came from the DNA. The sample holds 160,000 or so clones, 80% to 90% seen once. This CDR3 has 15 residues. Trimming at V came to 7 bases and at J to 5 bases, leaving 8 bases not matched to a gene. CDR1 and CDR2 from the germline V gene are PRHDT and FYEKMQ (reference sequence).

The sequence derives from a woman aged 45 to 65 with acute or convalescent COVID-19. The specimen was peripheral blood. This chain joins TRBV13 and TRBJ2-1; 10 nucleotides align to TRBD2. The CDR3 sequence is CASNWTSGWDNEQFF. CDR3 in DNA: TGTGCCAGCAACTGGACTAGCGGATGGGACAATGAGCAGTTCTTC. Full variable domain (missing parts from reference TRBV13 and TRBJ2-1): AAGVIQSPRHLIKEKRETATLKCYPIPRHDTVYWYQQGPGQDPQFLISFYEKMQSDKGSIPDRFSAQQFSDYHSELNMSSLELGDSALYFCASNWTSGWDNEQFFGPGTRLTVL.